Reported below is one TCR beta chain. Its antigen is unknown. Survey-level resolution applied to immunoSEQ assay v3.0. Produced via immunoSEQ multiplex PCR; TCRdb's table is partial and in-frame only. The repertoire consists of under 13,000 clones, with roughly four fifths occurring once and the leading ten covering 18%. The record originates from a study of long-term antiretroviral therapy in people with HIV. Study conclusions and caveats: Whereas controls had wider CDR3 length ranges, HIV repertoires had narrower ones.

This receptor was obtained from a man aged 35 to 55 with HIV. Sample: unsorted PBMCs, taken 1.8 years after starting antiretroviral therapy.

CDR3 coding DNA: TGTGCCAGCAGCGTAGAGGCAACCACAGATACGCAGTATTTT. Translation: CASSVEATTDTQYF. The chain employs TRBV9 and TRBJ2-3; D is uncertain. Germline CDR1 and CDR2: SGDLS and YYNGEE. The CDR3 consists of 14 residues. Trimming shortened V by 0 bases and J by 2 bases, and 7 bases separated the two germline ends.